Shown below are 30 T cell receptor beta chains from a single sample sequenced in a study of T cell responses to AZD1222 COVID-19 vaccine. Clones were read by immunoSEQ multiplex PCR, and TCRdb kept only the in-frame ones, dropping some. The sample shows under 170,000 clones, roughly 94% of them seen only once. Here the sequenced sample was peripheral blood, taken on day 0 of AZD1222 vaccination. The receptors stem from an adult in good health.

The chain links TRBV2 to TRBJ2-2; 7 nucleotides align to TRBD2. The CDR3 loop spans 13 amino acids. The germline V gene encodes CDR1 SNHLY and CDR2 FYNNEI. V lost 7 bases, J lost 6 bases, and 5 bases stayed unmatched. The CDR3 is CASTRGEPGELFF. Written as DNA, the CDR3 is TGTGCCAGCACTCGGGGGGAGCCCGGGGAGCTGTTTTTT.

The V gene is TRBV7-9, the J gene TRBJ1-3; no firm D call. Germline-derived CDR1 and CDR2 are SEHNR and FQNEAQ (reference sequence). V shed 0 bases and J shed 0 bases, with 6 bases lying between them. This CDR3 is 15 amino acids long. DNA of the CDR3: TGTGCCAGCAGCTTAGCCGATGCCTCTGGAAACACCATATATTTT. Translated: CASSLADASGNTIYF.

This clone was recorded only once. The rearrangement links TRBV18 to TRBJ1-4; the match to TRBD1 covers 10 bases. Germline V gene sequence: CDR1 KGHSH, CDR2 LQKENI. The CDR3 covers 15 residues. V shed 1 base, J shed 5 bases, and the junction held 1 base outside the gene matches. CDR3 loop: CASSPRTGGNEKLFF. The CDR3 nucleotides read TGTGCCAGCTCACCACGGACAGGGGGAAATGAAAAACTGTTTTTT.

This sequence joins TRBV7-9 and TRBJ1-1; D is perhaps TRBD1 (5 bases). The V gene's germline CDR1 is SEHNR and CDR2 FQNEAQ (reference sequence). CDR3 length: 14 residues. V was shortened by 3 bases and J by 1 base, with 9 bases between the two germline ends. CDR3 coding DNA: TGTGCCAGCAGCTTCGGGCAGGGGAACACTGAAGCTTTCTTT. It encodes CASSFGQGNTEAFF.

The chain has TRBV4-3 and TRBJ2-7, with TRBD1 as a possible D gene (6 bases). Germline CDR1 and CDR2: LGHNA and YSLEER. Trimming cost V 7 bases and J 3 bases, with 16 bases left between them. The CDR3 consists of 14 residues. The CDR3 region is CASNYNTGIYEQYV. As DNA, the CDR3 is TGCGCCAGCAACTACAATACAGGGATCTACGAGCAGTACGTC.

The V call is TRBV7-6, the J call TRBJ2-3, with 9 bases that match TRBD2. With 5 bases clipped from V and 4 bases from J, the junction kept 10 bases outside the gene matches. CDR1 and CDR2 from the germline V gene are SGHVS and FNYEAQ. The CDR3 consists of 16 residues. The CDR3 bases are TGTGCCAGCAGCCTAGGCCCAGCGGGAGGCTCAGATACGCAGTATTTT. Amino acid sequence: CASSLGPAGGSDTQYF.

The V gene is TRBV3-1 (or the pseudogene TRBV3-2), the J gene TRBJ2-5; D possibly corresponds to TRBD2 (6 bases). The CDR3 sequence is 17 residues long. Germline lookup yields CDR1 LGHDT and CDR2 YNNKEL (reference sequence). Between the trimmed V and J ends, which lost 4 bases and 4 bases, there was a span of 22 bases. The CDR3 DNA reads TGTGCCAGCAGCCCCCCCCCGGTAGCTTGGGGAGGAGAGACCCAGTACTTC. Translated: CASSPPPVAWGGETQYF.

This sequence joins TRBV5-1 and TRBJ2-5, with TRBD1 identical over 9 bases. The junction had 2 bases not matched to a gene; V was cut back by 4 bases and J by 4 bases. Germline V gene sequence: CDR1 SGHRS, CDR2 YFSETQ. The CDR3 is 13 amino acids. CDR3 nucleotides: TGCGCCAGCAGCAAGGGACAGGGAGAGACCCAGTACTTC. Translated: CASSKGQGETQYF.

The V gene is TRBV3-1 (or the pseudogene TRBV3-2), the J gene TRBJ2-5; D gene ambiguous. V gave up 0 bases and J gave up 0 bases, with 5 bases separating them. In germline, CDR1 is LGHDT, CDR2 YNNKEL (reference sequence). This CDR3 contains 14 residues. CDR3 DNA: TGTGCCAGCAGCCAAGATTTGTACCAAGAGACCCAGTACTTC. Its translation is CASSQDLYQETQYF.

The table lists this clone with a count of one. The rearrangement links TRBV6-5 to TRBJ2-4, with D tentatively TRBD1 (6 bases). The germline CDR1 and CDR2 sequences are MNHEY and SVGAGI. The V and J ends lost 2 bases and 0 bases respectively, with 11 bases between them. This CDR3 contains 16 residues. The CDR3 bases are TGTGCCAGCAGTTACGGACAGCTACTAGCCAAAAACATTCAGTACTTC. It encodes CASSYGQLLAKNIQYF.

The rearrangement links TRBV13 to TRBJ2-3; D unclear. The CDR3 extends over 13 amino acids. The V end was cut by 4 bases, the J end by 1 base, with 6 bases between. Per the germline V gene, CDR1 is PRHDT and CDR2 is FYEKMQ (reference sequence). CDR3 protein: CASSSGGTDTQYF. The CDR3, as DNA: TGTGCCAGCAGCTCCGGCGGCACAGATACGCAGTATTTT.

This chain uses TRBV9 with TRBJ1-2; 10 bases line up with TRBD1. The J segment lost 0 bases and the V segment lost 4 bases, leaving 3 bases of the junction unmatched. The germline V gene encodes CDR1 SGDLS and CDR2 YYNGEE. The CDR3 is made up of 15 amino acids. CDR3 protein: CASSMTGGPNYGYTF. CDR3 DNA: TGTGCCAGCAGCATGACAGGGGGCCCTAACTATGGCTACACCTTC.

The chain carries TRBV19 and TRBJ2-1, with 10 bases fitting TRBD2. Unmatched junction bases numbered 4, after V lost 3 bases and J lost 5 bases. The CDR3 runs to 15 residues. Germline V gene data show CDR1 as LNHDA and CDR2 as SQIVND (reference sequence). The CDR3 bases are TGTGCCAGTAGTATCACTAGCGGGGCCCACAATGAGCAGTTCTTC. Translating gives CASSITSGAHNEQFF.

The chain has TRBV2 and TRBJ1-6, with TRBD1 as a possible D gene (5 bases). Trimming left V 11 bases short and J 7 bases short, with 15 bases between. The CDR3 loop spans 13 amino acids. Germline V gene sequence: CDR1 SNHLY, CDR2 FYNNEI. CDR3 DNA sequence: TGTGCCGCGGTGGGACGGCTAAATTCACCCCTCCACTTT. Residues: CAAVGRLNSPLHF.

The chain uses TRBV4-1 and TRBJ2-5, with D possibly TRBD2 on 5 matching bases. V was shortened by 3 bases and J by 4 bases, with 12 bases between the two germline ends. This CDR3 is 14 amino acids long. From germline, CDR1 is MGHRA and CDR2 YSYEKL. The CDR3 sequence is CASSQGLAPETQYF. The CDR3 coding sequence is TGCGCCAGCAGCCAGGGCCTAGCCCCAGAGACCCAGTACTTC.

V and J are TRBV18 and TRBJ2-5; D is possibly TRBD1 or TRBD2 (5 bases each). This CDR3 comprises 15 residues. Germline V gene data show CDR1 as KGHSH and CDR2 as LQKENI. The ends were cut back, 3 bases at V and 4 bases at J, with 15 bases in the middle. The CDR3 DNA reads TGTGCCAGCTCACCCGAGGGGACCGCTCGAGAGACCCAGTACTTC. Its protein product is CASSPEGTARETQYF.

The chain employs TRBV7-2 and TRBJ2-2, with D possibly TRBD2 on 6 matching bases. CDR1 SGHTA and CDR2 FQGNSA come from the germline V gene. V was shortened by 4 bases and J by 6 bases, with 15 bases between the two germline ends. This CDR3 has 15 amino acids. This CDR3 is CASSSRQSGAGELFF. CDR3 DNA sequence: TGTGCCAGCAGCTCCCGTCAGTCGGGAGCCGGGGAGCTGTTTTTT.

Worth noting for this clone: Given the absence of the conserved phenylalanine or tryptophan at the CDR3 end, a read error is likely. Because the CDR3's place on the DNA is in doubt, the DNA is left out and the CDR3 is given as listed by TCRdb. The V call is TRBV6-2 or TRBV6-3, the J call TRBJ1-1. Looked up from germline, CDR1 is MNHEY and CDR2 is SVGEGT. The CDR3 has 14 residues if both end residues are counted. The CDR3 is CASSTPGPGLKLHP.

V usage is TRBV28 and J usage is TRBJ1-5, with D uncertain. Per germline, CDR1 MDHEN and CDR2 SYDVKM. Deletions cut 4 bases from V and 2 bases from J, with 9 bases between. CDR3 length equals 14 residues. The DNA for the CDR3 is TGTGCCAGCAGTTCCGTGGGAGGCAATCAGCCCCAGCATTTT. It yields the protein CASSSVGGNQPQHF.

The chain employs TRBV2 and TRBJ1-2, with D unresolved. Trimming took off 0 bases at V and 13 bases at J, with 6 bases between the two ends. This CDR3 spans 10 amino acids. Germline V gives CDR1 SNHLY, CDR2 FYNNEI. The CDR3 reads CASSEAFSTF. CDR3 sequence (DNA): TGTGCCAGCAGTGAAGCGTTCTCCACCTTC.

The V gene is TRBV7-2, the J gene TRBJ1-5; D call uncertain. Germline values: CDR1 SGHTA, CDR2 FQGNSA. The V gene lost 2 bases and the J gene lost 5 bases, with 7 bases spanning the gap. This CDR3 has 13 amino acids. The CDR3 region is CASSLFEYQPQHF. CDR3 coding DNA: TGTGCCAGCAGCTTATTTGAGTATCAGCCCCAGCATTTT.

The genes are TRBV4-2 and TRBJ2-3; 7 nucleotides line up with TRBD2. There are 15 residues in the CDR3. Unmatched junction bases numbered 9, after V lost 6 bases and J lost 3 bases. Looked up from germline, CDR1 is LGHNA and CDR2 is YNFKEQ. The CDR3 DNA follows: TGTGCCAGCAGGGCGGCGGGAGAGGAAACAGATACGCAGTATTTT. Residues: CASRAAGEETDTQYF.

The chain uses TRBV27 and TRBJ2-1; D not resolved. The germline V gene encodes CDR1 MNHEY and CDR2 SMNVEV (reference sequence). The CDR3 covers 13 residues. Trimming left V 3 bases short and J 5 bases short, with 8 bases between. The CDR3 protein is CASSFGSNNEQFF. CDR3 coding DNA: TGTGCCAGCAGTTTCGGATCTAACAATGAGCAGTTCTTC.

V is TRBV7-2 and J is TRBJ2-3; 12 bases fit TRBD2. The length of the CDR3 is 16 residues. The germline V gene encodes CDR1 SGHTA and CDR2 FQGNSA. Trimming removed 1 base from V and 9 bases from J; junction bases left unmatched: 8. The CDR3 reads CASSLELAGGGGTQYF. CDR3 coding DNA: TGTGCCAGCAGCTTAGAACTAGCGGGAGGAGGTGGGACGCAGTATTTT.

J is TRBJ2-1 and V is TRBV4-2; D is uncertain. V gave up 1 base and J gave up 15 bases, with 16 bases separating them. This CDR3 has 13 residues. Per the germline V gene, CDR1 is LGHNA and CDR2 is YNFKEQ. The CDR3 region is CASSQGEAFPRFF. Here the CDR3 DNA reads TGTGCCAGCAGCCAAGGGGAAGCCTTTCCCCGGTTCTTC.

About this clone: The junction does not match germline at one end; this may be a read error. This chain uses TRBV7-3 with TRBJ2-1, with 9 nucleotides matching TRBD2. This CDR3 contains 13 residues. Germline CDR1 is SGHTA and CDR2 is FQGTGA. This chain's CDR3 is CASSLTAREGQIF. CDR3 nucleotide sequence: TGTGCCAGCAGCTTAACTGCGCGGGAGGGCCAGATCTTC.

The V call is TRBV30, the J call TRBJ2-2, with 11 bases that match TRBD1. This CDR3 contains 15 residues. Trimming at V came to 0 bases and at J to 8 bases, leaving 5 bases not matched to a gene. The germline V gene encodes CDR1 GTSNPN and CDR2 SVGIG (reference sequence). CDR3 coding DNA: TGTGCCTGGAGTGTAGGACAGGGGGCATTTGGGGAGCTGTTTTTT. Its protein is CAWSVGQGAFGELFF.

This chain uses TRBV7-9 with TRBJ1-1; the match to TRBD1 covers 7 bases. Germline V CDR1 and CDR2: SEHNR, FQNEAQ (reference sequence). The J segment lost 6 bases and the V segment lost 3 bases, leaving 4 bases of the junction unmatched. The CDR3 consists of 13 residues. The DNA for the CDR3 is TGTGCCAGCAGCTTCGACAGGGTCGCTGAAGCTTTCTTT. It yields the protein CASSFDRVAEAFF.

The J gene is TRBJ2-7, the V gene TRBV18; 9 nucleotides align to TRBD2. J gave up 2 bases and V 2 bases, and 4 bases lay outside the gene matches. Germline V CDR1 and CDR2: KGHSH, LQKENI. The CDR3 runs to 15 residues. CDR3 in DNA: TGTGCCAGCTCACCATCGGTAGCGGGAGCCTACGAGCAGTACGTC. Protein sequence: CASSPSVAGAYEQYV.

The chain couples TRBV19 to TRBJ1-6, with D tentatively TRBD1 (6 bases). The CDR3 consists of 13 residues. The germline V gene has CDR1 LNHDA and CDR2 SQIVND (reference sequence). The V end was cut by 8 bases, the J end by 7 bases, with 12 bases between. The CDR3 here is CASGQLGNSPLHF. The CDR3 coding sequence is TGTGCCAGTGGACAGCTGGGGAATTCACCCCTCCACTTT. Combining the CDR3 with reference TRBV19 and TRBJ1-6 gives the whole variable domain DGGITQSPKYLFRKEGQNVTLSCEQNLNHDAMYWYRQDPGQGLRLIYYSQIVNDFQKGDIAEGYSVSREKKESFPLTVTSAQKNPTAFYLCASGQLGNSPLHFGNGTRLTVT.